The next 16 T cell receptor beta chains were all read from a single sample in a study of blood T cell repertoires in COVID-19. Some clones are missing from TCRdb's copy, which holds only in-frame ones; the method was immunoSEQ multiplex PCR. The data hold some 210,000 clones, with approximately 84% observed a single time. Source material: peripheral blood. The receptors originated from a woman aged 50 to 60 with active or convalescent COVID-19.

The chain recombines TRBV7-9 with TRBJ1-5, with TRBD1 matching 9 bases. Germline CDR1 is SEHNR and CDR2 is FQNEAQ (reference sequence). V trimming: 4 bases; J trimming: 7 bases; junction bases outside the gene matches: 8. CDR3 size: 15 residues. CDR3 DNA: TGTGCCAGCAGCTCAACAGGGGGCGCGAGACAGCCCCAGCATTTT. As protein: CASSSTGGARQPQHF.

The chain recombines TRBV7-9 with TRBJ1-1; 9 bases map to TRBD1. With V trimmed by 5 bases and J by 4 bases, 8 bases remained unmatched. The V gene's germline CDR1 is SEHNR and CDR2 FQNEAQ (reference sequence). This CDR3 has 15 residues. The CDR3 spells CASSTTGGRGTEAFF. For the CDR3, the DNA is TGTGCCAGCAGCACAACAGGGGGCCGGGGCACTGAAGCTTTCTTT.

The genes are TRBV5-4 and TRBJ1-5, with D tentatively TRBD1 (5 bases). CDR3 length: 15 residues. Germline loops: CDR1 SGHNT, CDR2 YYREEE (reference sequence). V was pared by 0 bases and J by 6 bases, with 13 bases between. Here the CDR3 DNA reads TGTGCCAGCAGCTTGGTACCAGGGTCGGGTCAGCCCCAGCATTTT. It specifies CASSLVPGSGQPQHF.

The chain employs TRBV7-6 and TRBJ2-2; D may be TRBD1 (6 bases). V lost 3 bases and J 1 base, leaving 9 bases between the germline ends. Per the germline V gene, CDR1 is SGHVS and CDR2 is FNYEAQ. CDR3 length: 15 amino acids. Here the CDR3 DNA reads TGTGCCAGCAGCTTTACAGGGCGGAACACCGGGGAGCTGTTTTTT. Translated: CASSFTGRNTGELFF.

The CDR3 region has the DNA TGTGCCAGCAGTGAAGCGGGGGGAGCGGTCTACGAGCAGTACTTC. This translates into CASSEAGGAVYEQYF. The rearrangement joins TRBV2 to TRBJ2-7; D is perhaps TRBD2 (6 bases). Trimming removed 0 bases at V and 3 bases at J, with 12 bases between. Germline CDR1 SNHLY, CDR2 FYNNEI. The length of the CDR3 is 15 residues.

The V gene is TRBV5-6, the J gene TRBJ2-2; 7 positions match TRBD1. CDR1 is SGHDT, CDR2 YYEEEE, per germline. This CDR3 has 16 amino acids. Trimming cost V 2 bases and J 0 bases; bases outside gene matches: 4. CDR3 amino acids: CASSFYGTANTGELFF. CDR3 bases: TGTGCCAGCAGCTTCTACGGGACAGCGAACACCGGGGAGCTGTTTTTT.

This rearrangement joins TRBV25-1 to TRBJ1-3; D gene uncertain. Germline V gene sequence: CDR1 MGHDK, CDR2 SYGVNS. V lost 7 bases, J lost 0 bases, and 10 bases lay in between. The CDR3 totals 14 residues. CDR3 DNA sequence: TGTGCCAGCAAGTTGGGAGCCTCTGGAAACACCATATATTTT. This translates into CASKLGASGNTIYF.

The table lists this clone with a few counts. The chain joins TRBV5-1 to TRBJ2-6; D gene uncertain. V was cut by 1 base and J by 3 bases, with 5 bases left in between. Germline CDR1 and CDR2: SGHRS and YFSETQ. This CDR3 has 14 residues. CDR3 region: CASSLQVGANVLTF. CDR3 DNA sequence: TGCGCCAGCAGCTTGCAGGTTGGGGCCAACGTCCTGACTTTC.

In nucleotides, the CDR3 is TGTGCCAGCAGCGTAGGAGGACTAGCGGATTACGAGCAGTACTTC. Encoded protein: CASSVGGLADYEQYF. The chain recombines TRBV9 with TRBJ2-7; 10 bases align to TRBD2. After removal of 0 bases from V and 4 bases from J, the junction contained 4 bases not matched to a gene. The CDR3 runs 15 residues. CDR1 is SGDLS, CDR2 YYNGEE, per germline.

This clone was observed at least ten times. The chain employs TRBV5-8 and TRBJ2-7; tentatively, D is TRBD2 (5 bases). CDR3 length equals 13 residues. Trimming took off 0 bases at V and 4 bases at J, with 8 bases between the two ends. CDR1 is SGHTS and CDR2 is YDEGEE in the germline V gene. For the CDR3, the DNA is TGTGCCAGCAGCTTGGATACGGGGTACGAGCAGTACGTC. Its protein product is CASSLDTGYEQYV.

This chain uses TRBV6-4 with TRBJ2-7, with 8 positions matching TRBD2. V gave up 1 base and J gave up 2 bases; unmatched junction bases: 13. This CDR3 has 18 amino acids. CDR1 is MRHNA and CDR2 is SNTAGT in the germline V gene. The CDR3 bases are TGTGCCAGCAGTGACTACAGAGTAGCGGGGAGTAGGACCTACGAGCAGTACGTC. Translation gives CASSDYRVAGSRTYEQYV.

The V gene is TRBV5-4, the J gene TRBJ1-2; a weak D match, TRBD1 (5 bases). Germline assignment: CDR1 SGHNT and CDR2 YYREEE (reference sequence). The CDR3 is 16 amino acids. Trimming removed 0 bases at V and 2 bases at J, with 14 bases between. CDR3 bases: TGTGCCAGCAGCTTGGCCGGGGGGGACCCAAACTATGGCTACACCTTC. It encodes CASSLAGGDPNYGYTF.

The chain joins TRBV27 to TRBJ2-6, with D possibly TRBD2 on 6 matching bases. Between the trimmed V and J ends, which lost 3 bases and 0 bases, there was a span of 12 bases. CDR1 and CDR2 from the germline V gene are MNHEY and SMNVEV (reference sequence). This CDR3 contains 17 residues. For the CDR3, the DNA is TGTGCCAGCAGTTTTCGCGGGACCTCCTCTGGGGCCAACGTCCTGACTTTC. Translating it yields CASSFRGTSSGANVLTF.

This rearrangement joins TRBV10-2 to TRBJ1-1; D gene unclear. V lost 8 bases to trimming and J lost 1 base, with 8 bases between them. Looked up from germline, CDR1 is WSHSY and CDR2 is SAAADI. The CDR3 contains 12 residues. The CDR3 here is CASLQWNTEAFF. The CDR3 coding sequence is TGCGCCAGCTTACAGTGGAACACTGAAGCTTTCTTT.

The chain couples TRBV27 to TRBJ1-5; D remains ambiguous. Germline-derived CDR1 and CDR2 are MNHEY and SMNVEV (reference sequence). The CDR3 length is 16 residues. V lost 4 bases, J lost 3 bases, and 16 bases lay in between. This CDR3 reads CASSSSRLGDNQPQHF. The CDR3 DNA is TGTGCCAGCAGTTCCTCAAGGCTTGGAGACAATCAGCCCCAGCATTTT.

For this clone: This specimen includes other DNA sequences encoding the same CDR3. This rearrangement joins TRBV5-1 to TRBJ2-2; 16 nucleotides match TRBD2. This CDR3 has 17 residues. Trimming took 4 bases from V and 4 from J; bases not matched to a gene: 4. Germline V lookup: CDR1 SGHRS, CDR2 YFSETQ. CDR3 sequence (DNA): TGCGCCAGCAGCCGGGGACTAGCGGGAGGGGCCACCGGGGAGCTGTTTTTT. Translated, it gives CASSRGLAGGATGELFF.